What follows are 7 T cell receptor beta chains derived from one specimen sequenced in a study of cytomegalovirus exposure and HLA in healthy donors. Profiling relied on immunoSEQ multiplex PCR, and the TCRdb table lists in-frame clones only, not all of them. Of 60,000 to 85,000 clones in the sample, around 94% were seen once. Sample: PBMCs. These receptors all stem from a man aged 18 to 30 in good health and CMV-seropositive.

This rearrangement joins TRBV7-8 to TRBJ2-1; a weak D match, TRBD1 (6 bases). This CDR3 is 14 amino acids long. Between the trimmed V and J ends, which lost 4 bases and 4 bases, there was a span of 11 bases. CDR1 is SGHVS and CDR2 is FQNEAQ in the germline V gene. Here the CDR3 DNA reads TGTGCCAGCAGCTCCCTCGGACAGTACAATGAGCAGTTCTTC. It translates to CASSSLGQYNEQFF.

The chain has TRBV18 and TRBJ1-4, with D perhaps TRBD1 (6 bases). This CDR3 contains 16 residues. The V and J ends lost 1 base and 6 bases respectively, with 15 bases between them. CDR1 and CDR2 from the germline V gene are KGHSH and LQKENI. CDR3 loop: CASSPLGGSGDEKLFF. The CDR3 DNA follows: TGTGCCAGCTCACCACTTGGGGGATCAGGGGATGAAAAACTGTTTTTT.

The gene calls are TRBV27 and TRBJ1-1, with a weak D call TRBD1 (5 bases). Germline-derived CDR1 and CDR2 are MNHEY and SMNVEV (reference sequence). This CDR3 has 13 amino acids. Trimming took 2 bases from V and 5 from J, leaving 9 bases between them. The DNA for the CDR3 is TGTGCCAGCAGTTTAGGGGCCCTAACTGAAGCTTTCTTT. It yields the protein CASSLGALTEAFF.

V usage is TRBV4-1 and J usage is TRBJ2-1, with 9 bases identical to TRBD1. V lost 2 bases, J lost 3 bases, and 11 bases stayed unmatched. This CDR3 has 18 amino acids. Per germline, CDR1 MGHRA and CDR2 YSYEKL. In nucleotides, the CDR3 is TGCGCCAGCAGCCAACCACTTCGACAGGGGGGTATCTACAATGAGCAGTTCTTC. Its protein is CASSQPLRQGGIYNEQFF.

The chain joins TRBV5-1 to TRBJ2-2, with a weak D call TRBD1 (6 bases). Trimming left V 4 bases short and J 6 bases short, with 19 bases between. The V gene's germline CDR1 is SGHRS and CDR2 YFSETQ. The CDR3 spans 16 residues. The CDR3 DNA sequence: TGCGCCAGCAGCCTAACCTCCGGGACACTTGCCGGGGAGCTGTTTTTT. This gives the protein CASSLTSGTLAGELFF. The full variable domain, its missing parts supplied by reference TRBV5-1 and TRBJ2-2, is KAGVTQTPRYLIKTRGQQVTLSCSPISGHRSVSWYQQTPGQGLQFLFEYFSETQRNKGNFPGRFSGRQFSNSRSEMNVSTLELGDSALYLCASSLTSGTLAGELFFGEGSRLTVL.

The chain joins TRBV2 to TRBJ2-3; D remains unclear. Per the germline V gene, CDR1 is SNHLY and CDR2 is FYNNEI. V was trimmed by 4 bases and J by 0 bases, leaving 11 bases between them. This CDR3 contains 15 residues. The CDR3 reads CASSVRPSSTDTQYF. CDR3 bases: TGTGCCAGCAGTGTGCGCCCGTCTAGCACAGATACGCAGTATTTT.

V is TRBV5-6 and J is TRBJ2-5; a possible D gene is TRBD2 (6 bases). This CDR3 spans 15 amino acids. Trimming removed 6 bases at V and 5 bases at J, with 20 bases between. Germline V lookup: CDR1 SGHDT, CDR2 YYEEEE. The CDR3 here is CASTPQPGARETQYF. In nucleotides, the CDR3 is TGTGCCAGCACCCCCCAACCGGGAGCCAGGGAGACCCAGTACTTC. Complete variable domain (other parts from reference TRBV5-6 and TRBJ2-5): DAGVTQSPTHLIKTRGQQVTLRCSPKSGHDTVSWYQQALGQGPQFIFQYYEEEERQRGNFPDRFSGHQFPNYSSELNVNALLLGDSALYLCASTPQPGARETQYFGPGTRLLVL.